Following are 16 T cell receptor beta chains from one sample sequenced in a study of cytomegalovirus exposure and HLA in healthy donors. PCR was performed using 60 Vbeta and 13 Jbeta primers. Clones were read by immunoSEQ multiplex PCR, and TCRdb kept only the in-frame ones, dropping some. There are 150,000 or so clones in the sample; 72% occur only once, and roughly 2.5% lies in the top ten. Sequenced sample: PBMCs. The receptors here all came from a human donor in good health.

This chain joins TRBV9 and TRBJ2-1; a possible D gene is TRBD1 (5 bases). The V gene lost 3 bases and the J gene lost 6 bases, with 13 bases spanning the gap. The CDR3 runs to 14 residues. From germline, CDR1 is SGDLS and CDR2 YYNGEE. The CDR3 here is CASSASSQGNEQFF. The CDR3 DNA follows: TGTGCCAGCAGCGCCAGCTCCCAGGGCAATGAGCAGTTCTTC.

The chain links TRBV5-1 to TRBJ1-2; TRBD1 might be the D (6 bases). V lost 1 base and J 2 bases, leaving 9 bases between the germline ends. CDR1 is SGHRS and CDR2 is YFSETQ in the germline V gene. The CDR3 is 14 residues long. As DNA, the CDR3 is TGCGCCAGCAGCTTGTCGGGACAAAACTATGGCTACACCTTC. Its translation: CASSLSGQNYGYTF. The whole variable domain, remainder taken from reference TRBV5-1 and TRBJ1-2, is KAGVTQTPRYLIKTRGQQVTLSCSPISGHRSVSWYQQTPGQGLQFLFEYFSETQRNKGNFPGRFSGRQFSNSRSEMNVSTLELGDSALYLCASSLSGQNYGYTFGSGTRLTVV.

The chain uses TRBV19 and TRBJ1-2; 9 bases are shared with TRBD1. Germline CDR1 reads LNHDA; CDR2 reads SQIVND (reference sequence). The CDR3 totals 16 residues. J lost 1 base, V lost 0 bases, and 3 bases had no gene match. The CDR3 DNA follows: TGTGCCAGTAGTATAGAAACGGGACAGGGTAACTATGGCTACACCTTC. Its protein is CASSIETGQGNYGYTF.

This clone has just a few counts. At one end the junction does not follow the germline gene, possibly because of a read error. The chain couples TRBV4-2 to TRBJ2-7, with TRBD2 matching over 12 bases. Germline CDR1 LGHNA, CDR2 YNFKEQ. The CDR3 spans 16 residues. The DNA for the CDR3 is TGTGCCAGCACCCAAAGTCTAGCGGGGGGGCCAGGCGAGCAGTACTTC. It is translated as CASTQSLAGGPGEQYF.

The rearrangement uses TRBV7-9 and TRBJ2-5, with D uncertain. V was shortened by 5 bases and J by 1 base, with 5 bases between the two germline ends. The CDR3 is 12 amino acids. The germline gives CDR1 SEHNR, CDR2 FQNEAQ (reference sequence). CDR3: CASSISQETQYF. In DNA form, the CDR3 reads TGTGCCAGCAGCATATCCCAAGAGACCCAGTACTTC.

The chain employs TRBV7-2 and TRBJ1-5, with D unresolved. Trimming stripped 1 base from V and 6 bases from J, with 7 bases between. This CDR3 region has 13 residues. The germline V gene encodes CDR1 SGHTA and CDR2 FQGNSA. The CDR3 loop is CASSLDSVQPQHF. CDR3 nucleotides: TGTGCCAGCAGCTTAGATTCGGTTCAGCCCCAGCATTTT.

The CDR3 is CASSSRDSGNTIYF. CDR3 bases: TGTGCCAGCAGCTCTCGGGACAGCGGAAACACCATATATTTT. The chain links TRBV5-6 to TRBJ1-3; 7 bases are shared with TRBD1. The CDR3 spans 14 residues. The V gene's germline CDR1 is SGHDT and CDR2 YYEEEE. After removal of 3 bases from V and 4 bases from J, the junction contained 4 bases not matched to a gene. Looking up the rest from reference TRBV5-6 and TRBJ1-3 gives the full variable domain: DAGVTQSPTHLIKTRGQQVTLRCSPKSGHDTVSWYQQALGQGPQFIFQYYEEEERQRGNFPDRFSGHQFPNYSSELNVNALLLGDSALYLCASSSRDSGNTIYFGEGSWLTVV.

The chain employs TRBV30 and TRBJ2-6, with TRBD1 as a possible D gene (5 bases). The V gene lost 0 bases and the J gene lost 0 bases, with 12 bases spanning the gap. Per the germline V gene, CDR1 is GTSNPN and CDR2 is SVGIG (reference sequence). This CDR3 comprises 17 residues. The CDR3 DNA follows: TGTGCCTGGAGTGTACGCGACAGAGACTCTGGGGCCAACGTCCTGACTTTC. It encodes CAWSVRDRDSGANVLTF.

The chain carries TRBV6-5 and TRBJ2-3; 8 bases agree with TRBD1. Germline trimming cut 5 bases from V and 4 bases from J; bases unmatched to any gene: 8. From germline, CDR1 is MNHEY and CDR2 SVGAGI. The CDR3 length is 15 residues. CDR3 DNA sequence: TGTGCCAGCAGTAGGACAGGGTTGACCTCAGATACGCAGTATTTT. Translated: CASSRTGLTSDTQYF.

The chain carries TRBV6-6 and TRBJ2-7; TRBD1 aligns across 7 bases. Germline values: CDR1 MNHNY, CDR2 SVGAGI (reference sequence). V was clipped by 7 bases and J by 1 base; unmatched bases: 13. CDR3 length: 16 residues. CDR3 sequence reads: CASTSTQTGLSYEQYF. The DNA of the CDR3 is TGTGCCAGCACCTCTACCCAGACAGGGTTGTCCTACGAGCAGTACTTC.

The chain links TRBV10-3 to TRBJ1-2; TRBD1 matches at 11 bases. With 7 bases clipped from V and 5 bases from J, the junction kept 9 bases outside the gene matches. The CDR3 has 15 residues. Germline CDR1 is ENHRY and CDR2 is SYGVKD. The CDR3 nucleotides are TGTGCCATCACCATGGGACAGGGGGAAGCGTATGGCTACACCTTC. Its protein is CAITMGQGEAYGYTF.

V and J are TRBV21-1 and TRBJ1-1; no DNA check was done on the table's D call, TRBD1. TRBV21-1 is described as a pseudogene. The CDR3 runs 14 residues. The CDR3: CASTPDRGGTEAFF. Written as DNA, the CDR3 is TGTGCCAGCACCCCGGACAGGGGAGGGACTGAAGCTTTCTTT.

The V call is TRBV9, the J call TRBJ1-2, with TRBD1 identical over 7 bases. Trimming removed 0 bases from V and 4 bases from J; junction bases left unmatched: 6. Germline CDR1 is SGDLS and CDR2 is YYNGEE. This CDR3 is 15 amino acids long. The CDR3 coding sequence is TGTGCCAGCAGCGTAGGGGACAGCTCCGGCTATGGCTACACCTTC. Protein product: CASSVGDSSGYGYTF.

The chain employs TRBV4-1 and TRBJ2-1, with a weak D call TRBD2 (6 bases). Germline V gives CDR1 MGHRA, CDR2 YSYEKL. V lost 4 bases and J 12 bases, leaving 19 bases between the germline ends. The CDR3 is made up of 14 amino acids. The CDR3 coding sequence is TGCGCCAGCAGCCCTCCCCGGGTCTCCGGGGGGCAGTTCTTC. Protein: CASSPPRVSGGQFF.

The chain joins TRBV5-1 to TRBJ1-3; 9 bases are a match to TRBD1. Germline V CDR1 and CDR2: SGHRS, YFSETQ. V lost 2 bases and J lost 0; bases outside the gene matches: 3. This CDR3 region has 16 residues. The CDR3 DNA sequence: TGCGCCAGCAGCTTACAGGGGGCACGCTCTGGAAACACCATATATTTT. Protein product: CASSLQGARSGNTIYF. Full variable domain (outside the CDR3, taken from reference TRBV5-1 and TRBJ1-3): KAGVTQTPRYLIKTRGQQVTLSCSPISGHRSVSWYQQTPGQGLQFLFEYFSETQRNKGNFPGRFSGRQFSNSRSEMNVSTLELGDSALYLCASSLQGARSGNTIYFGEGSWLTVV.

The chain combines TRBV5-6 with TRBJ1-2, with a weak D call TRBD1 (6 bases). Germline CDR1 is SGHDT and CDR2 is YYEEEE. Between the trimmed V and J ends, which lost 1 base and 3 bases, there was a span of 16 bases. The CDR3 sequence is 16 residues long. DNA for the CDR3: TGTGCCAGCAGCTTGTTACAAGGCAGGGGACACTATGGCTACACCTTC. Its protein product is CASSLLQGRGHYGYTF.